Listed below are T cell receptor beta chains from one sample, sequenced in a study of glioma-infiltrating T cells. A single record per CDR3 protein comes from TCRdb applying MiXCR to the multiplex PCR reads. The profile shows some 100,000 distinct CDR3 sequences, less than 30% of them singletons. Sequencing was done on a sample of glioma tissue, nonneoplastic brain tissue, or PBMCs (not recorded which). The receptors here all came from a human donor with low-grade glioma or glioblastoma, undergoing nonglioma brain surgery, or in good health (not recorded which). The CDR3 runs from the conserved cysteine through the conserved F or W. The D gene is left open where the match is weak. The size entry is marked missing in some rows and otherwise reads once, few, many or a size class.

j_call clone_size v_call d_call cdr3_aa cdr3_nt
TRBJ1-2 many TRBV27 NA CASSSPSRGYGYTF TGTGCCAGCAGTTCCCCCAGCCGAGGCTATGGCTACACCTTC
TRBJ2-1 many TRBV20-1 TRBD2 CSAPPLLAGGSYNEQFF TGCAGTGCTCCTCCTCTTCTAGCGGGGGGCTCCTACAATGAGCAGTTCTTC
TRBJ1-2 many TRBV7-8 NA CASSSRDGGGYTF TGTGCCAGCAGCTCTAGGGACGGGGGTGGCTACACCTTC
TRBJ2-3 NA TRBV28 NA CASSLRADFTDTQYF TGTGCCAGCAGTTTAAGGGCCGATTTCACAGATACACAGTATTTT
TRBJ2-7 many TRBV4-3 TRBD1 CASSQVAGGRYEQYF TGCGCCAGCAGCCAAGTGGCAGGGGGTCGCTACGAGCAGTACTTC
TRBJ2-3 NA TRBV5-1 TRBD2 CASSLGLAGADTQYF TGCGCCAGCAGCTTAGGACTAGCGGGAGCAGATACGCAGTATTTT
TRBJ2-6 many TRBV12-3/TRBV12-4 TRBD1 CASSLSGGRRGANVLTF TGTGCCAGCAGTTTATCAGGGGGCAGACGTGGGGCCAACGTCCTGACTTTC
TRBJ2-1 few TRBV2 NA CASSEEGSSYNEQFF TGTGCCAGCAGTGAGGAGGGGAGCTCCTACAATGAGCAGTTCTTC
TRBJ2-1 many TRBV3-1 TRBD2 CASSLNRDPAGVF TGTGCCAGCAGCCTTAACCGGGACCCCGCGGGAGTCTTC
TRBJ2-7 NA TRBV5-1 NA CASSAPGGEQYF TGCGCCAGCAGCGCTCCCGGGGGCGAGCAGTACTTC
TRBJ2-1 many TRBV6-1 NA CASRYQNLNEQFF TGTGCCAGCAGATATCAGAATCTCAATGAGCAGTTCTTC
TRBJ1-5 many TRBV7-2 NA CASSFDGRVAGQPQHF TGTGCCAGCAGCTTCGACGGACGGGTCGCGGGCCAGCCCCAGCATTTT
TRBJ2-1 few TRBV5-1 NA CASSLDPGSSEQFF TGCGCCAGCAGCTTGGATCCCGGGAGCTCAGAGCAGTTCTTC
TRBJ2-7 many TRBV7-2 NA CASSLATAALYEQYF TGTGCCAGCAGCTTAGCAACGGCTGCCTTGTACGAGCAGTACTTC
TRBJ2-1 many TRBV5-1 NA CASSLDRSYNEQFF TGCGCCAGCAGCTTGGATCGCAGCTACAATGAGCAGTTCTTC
TRBJ2-1 many TRBV9 TRBD2 CASSPRAGDNNEQFF TGTGCCAGCAGCCCGAGGGCGGGAGATAACAATGAGCAGTTCTTC
TRBJ2-1 many TRBV5-4 NA CASSLISGTYNEQFF TGTGCCAGCAGCTTGATTAGCGGAACCTACAATGAGCAGTTCTTC
TRBJ1-2 many TRBV7-2 NA CASSLVPGTYVYTF TGTGCCAGCAGCTTAGTTCCGGGAACTTATGTCTACACCTTC
TRBJ2-3 many TRBV2 NA CASTPRGPRSTDTQYF TGTGCCAGCACTCCCCGGGGGCCTCGGAGCACAGATACGCAGTATTTT